This is a list of T cell receptor beta chains from one sample in a study of beta chain features in type 1 diabetes. The assay was immunoSEQ multiplex PCR, and TCRdb's table has in-frame clones only and misses some. The sample records a few hundred thousand clones, roughly a tenth being singletons. Sequenced sample: central memory CD4+ T cells from blood. All receptors derive from a man aged 30-40 years with type 1 diabetes. The CDR3 runs from the conserved cysteine through the conserved F or W. D genes are given only for firm matches. Clone size is not always given. Where it is, it says once, few, many or a class for expanded clones.

>.|TRBD2|TRBV5-1|TRBJ2-7
TGCGCCAGCAGCGCGCTAGCGGGAAACTACGAGCAGTACTTC
CASSALAGNYEQYF
>.|.|TRBV6-5|TRBJ2-3
TGTGCCAGCAGTCCGCCCCCGGTAGATACGCAGTATTTT
CASSPPPVDTQYF
>few|.|TRBV10-1|TRBJ1-1
TGCGCCAGCAGTGACCGGTCGGGCATGAACACTGAAGCTTTCTTT
CASSDRSGMNTEAFF
>.|.|TRBV6-6|TRBJ2-2
TGTGCCAGCAGCCAAGTCTACACCGGGGAGCTGTTTTTT
CASSQVYTGELFF
>.|.|TRBV9|TRBJ2-2
TGTGCCAGCAGCCCCCGGGTGGGGGAGCACGGGGAGCTGTTTTTT
CASSPRVGEHGELFF
>few|TRBD1|TRBV28|TRBJ2-7
TGTGCCAGCAGTCCTGCCGGGACAGGGGTTGGTTACGAGCAGTACTTC
CASSPAGTGVGYEQYF
>few|.|TRBV10-3|TRBJ1-5
TGTGCCATCAGTGAAGGTAGTTATAGCAATCAGCCCCAGCATTTT
CAISEGSYSNQPQHF
>.|.|TRBV5-1|TRBJ2-4
TGCGCCAGCAGCTTGGAGGCAGGGTCCAAAAACATTCAGTACTTC
CASSLEAGSKNIQYF
>many|.|TRBV4-2|TRBJ2-4
TGTGCCAGCAGCTTGGCGTCCGAAGCCAAAAACATTCAGTACTTC
CASSLASEAKNIQYF
>few|TRBD1|TRBV9|TRBJ2-6
TGTGCCAGCAACCAGGGGGCGCTTAACCCTGGGGCCAACGTCCTGACTTTC
CASNQGALNPGANVLTF
>.|.|TRBV6-1|TRBJ2-7
TGCGCCAGCAGTCCCGAATCCTACGAGCAGTACTTC
CASSPESYEQYF
>many|.|TRBV19|TRBJ2-1
TGTGCCAGTAGTATAGCTCGCCCCGCCAGTGAGCAGTTCTTC
CASSIARPASEQFF
>.|TRBD1|TRBV5-1|TRBJ1-2
TGCGCCAGCAGCCGTGGGACAGATCCAAATGGCTACACCTTC
CASSRGTDPNGYTF
>.|TRBD2|TRBV5-1|TRBJ2-1
TGCGCCAGCAGGCCAGGACTAGCGGCCGGCAATGAGCAGTTCTTC
CASRPGLAAGNEQFF
>many|.|TRBV7-9|TRBJ1-2
TGTGCCAGCAGCTCGACACAAGGCTACACCTTC
CASSSTQGYTF
>.|TRBD2|TRBV28|TRBJ2-1
TGTGCCAGCAGGCTGCGAGGAAGCGGGAGGGGCTCCTACAATGAGCAGTTCTTC
CASRLRGSGRGSYNEQFF
>.|.|TRBV19|TRBJ2-7
TGTGCCAGTAGTATTACGCGGGCCTACGAGCAGTACTTC
CASSITRAYEQYF
>.|TRBD1|TRBV6-1|TRBJ2-1
TGTGCCAGCTTCTGGACAGGGGGTAACAATGAGCAGTTCTTC
CASFWTGGNNEQFF
>.|.|TRBV6-5|TRBJ2-2
TGTGCCAGCAGTTACAGACGGACCGCGAACACCGGGGAGCTGTTTTTT
CASSYRRTANTGELFF
>.|.|TRBV28|TRBJ2-1
TGTGCCAGCAGCCGGGGGCTGGATGAGCAGTTCTTC
CASSRGLDEQFF
>.|.|TRBV6-5|TRBJ2-1
TGTGCCAGCAGTTTGGGCGGCGCATCGGGTGAGCAGTTCTTC
CASSLGGASGEQFF
>.|TRBD2|TRBV6-5|TRBJ2-5
TGTGCCAGCAGTTACCCGGGGCTAGCGGGAGGAGAGACCCAGTACTTC
CASSYPGLAGGETQYF
>few|.|TRBV5-4|TRBJ2-5
TGTGCCAGCAGCTTGGGGGTGGGTTTAGAGACCCAGTACTTC
CASSLGVGLETQYF
>.|.|TRBV27|TRBJ1-1
TGTGCCAGCATGCCAGAGTGGAGGGGCAGGGGCACTGAAGCTTTCTTT
CASMPEWRGRGTEAFF
>.|.|TRBV5-4|TRBJ1-1
TGTGCCAGCAGCTTGTTGGCCGGGGTTAACACTGAAGCTTTCTTT
CASSLLAGVNTEAFF
>few|.|TRBV6-1|TRBJ1-5
TGTGCCAGCAGTTGGGGGCTCGCTCAGCCCCAGCATTTT
CASSWGLAQPQHF
>few|.|TRBV28|TRBJ2-1
TGTGCCAGCAGTTTACAGTCGGGGTGGGTTGAGCAGTTCTTC
CASSLQSGWVEQFF
>few|TRBD2|TRBV28|TRBJ2-2
TGTGCCAGCAGTTTTTCGGGGCTAGCGGGAGCGGTCTTGAACACCGGGGAGCTGTTTTTT
CASSFSGLAGAVLNTGELFF
>.|.|TRBV5-4|TRBJ2-2
TGTGCCAGCAGCTTACTCGTTCTTAACACCGGGGAGCTGTTTTTT
CASSLLVLNTGELFF
>few|.|TRBV7-3|TRBJ2-5
TGTGCCAGCAGCTTAGCCGACGGAGAGACCCAGTACTTC
CASSLADGETQYF
>.|.|TRBV9|TRBJ2-5
TGTGCCAGCAGCGTAGGGACGTACCAAGAGACCCAGTACTTC
CASSVGTYQETQYF
>few|.|TRBV6-5|TRBJ1-5
TGTGCCAGCAGGCAGGGAGGAAGCAATCAGCCCCAGCATTTT
CASRQGGSNQPQHF
>.|TRBD2|TRBV11-2|TRBJ2-1
TGTGCCAGCAGCCGAATCGTCGAATGGGGACTAGATCGGCGCAATGAGCAGTTCTTC
CASSRIVEWGLDRRNEQFF
>few|.|TRBV19|TRBJ2-7
TGTGCCACTTCTGGCCCGATGCCGTGGGAGCAGTACTTC
CATSGPMPWEQYF
>.|.|TRBV7-9|TRBJ1-2
TGTGCCAGCGTATACCCCGGCAGCTATGGCTACACCTTC
CASVYPGSYGYTF
>.|.|TRBV6-5|TRBJ1-4
TGTGCCAGCAGTCGCAGGATGAATGAAAAACTGTTTTTT
CASSRRMNEKLFF
>.|TRBD1|TRBV4-3|TRBJ1-1
TGCGCCAGCAGCCAATTGGGGGGGACAGGGAGAGGCGAAGCTTTCTTT
CASSQLGGTGRGEAFF
>.|.|TRBV6-6|TRBJ1-1
TGTGCCAGCAGTGGACCACAGGAGAACACTGAAGCTTTCTTT
CASSGPQENTEAFF
>few|.|TRBV15|TRBJ2-7
TGTGCCACCAGCAGAGCAGGTGGGCAGGGAAGCTCCTACGAGCAGTACTTC
CATSRAGGQGSSYEQYF
>many|TRBD1|TRBV7-6|TRBJ2-7
TGTGCCAGCAGCCCAGGGACAGGGAGGGGTGGATACGAGCAGTACTTC
CASSPGTGRGGYEQYF
>few|.|TRBV11-2|TRBJ2-1
TGTGCCAGCAGCCGCTCGGGAGCGTACAATGAGCAGTTCTTC
CASSRSGAYNEQFF
>.|.|TRBV4-3|TRBJ1-5
TGCGCCAGCAGTCGCCCTAGACAGCTACTTAACCCAAATCAGCCCCAGCATTTT
CASSRPRQLLNPNQPQHF
>.|TRBD2|TRBV7-3|TRBJ2-5
TGTGCCAGCAGCCTAACTAGCGGGACAGGAGGGACCCAGTACTTC
CASSLTSGTGGTQYF
>.|.|TRBV7-2|TRBJ1-4
TGTGCCAGCAGCTTAGCCAGGGTCGAGGAAAAACTGTTTTTT
CASSLARVEEKLFF
>many|TRBD1|TRBV10-3|TRBJ1-2
TGTGCCATCAGCGGACAGGGTGACTATGGCTACACCTTC
CAISGQGDYGYTF
>.|TRBD1|TRBV7-9|TRBJ2-3
TGTGCCAGCAGCTTGGACAGGGGTAGAACAGATACGCAGTATTTT
CASSLDRGRTDTQYF
>.|.|TRBV28|TRBJ2-7
TGTGCCAGCAGCCCGGCGGGGACTCGGGGCTCCTACGAGCAGTACTTC
CASSPAGTRGSYEQYF
>.|.|TRBV10-2|TRBJ2-7
TGCGCCAGCAGGGAGACTGGCTCCTACGAGCAGTACTTC
CASRETGSYEQYF
>few|TRBD1|TRBV11-1|TRBJ1-2
TGTGCCAGCAGTCCGGCGCAGGGGGTTGGCTACACCTTC
CASSPAQGVGYTF
>.|.|TRBV20-1|TRBJ2-3
TGCAGGTGGGCTGATACGCAGTATTTT
CRWADTQYF